This is a list of T cell receptor beta chains from one sample in a study of T cell responses to AZD1222 COVID-19 vaccine. Using immunoSEQ multiplex PCR, the repertoire was profiled, and TCRdb retains in-frame clones only, with some absent. The sample gives roughly 100,000 clones, roughly 82% of which show up once; approximately 5.1% is in the top ten. The sequencing here drew on peripheral blood, taken on day 0 of AZD1222 vaccination. The source of these receptors is an adult in good health. Both conserved end residues are trimmed from each CDR3. D genes are given only for firm matches.

TRBV9	TRBJ2-1	NA	ASSAIGASYNEQF
TRBV6-2/TRBV6-3	TRBJ2-1	TRBD1	ASSSSGQLYNEQF
TRBV10-3	TRBJ1-2	TRBD1	AISEDRPGQGVKGYT
TRBV28	TRBJ1-5	NA	ASSPPGHQPQH
TRBV29-1	TRBJ2-5	NA	SVEAPGLQETQY
TRBV4-3	TRBJ2-7	NA	ASSQDPGASYEQY
TRBV5-1	TRBJ2-6	NA	ASSLVPAGANVLT
TRBV7-8	TRBJ1-1	NA	ASSLYTGNTEAF
TRBV7-3	TRBJ2-1	NA	ASSALTASNEQF
TRBV7-2	TRBJ2-1	TRBD2	ASLKQRGASYNEQF
TRBV27	TRBJ1-1	NA	ALQGNTEAF
TRBV3-1/TRBV3-2	TRBJ2-3	NA	ASSQCTGRPTDTQY
TRBV6-5	TRBJ1-1	NA	ASSRGPTEAF
TRBV12-3/TRBV12-4	TRBJ1-5	NA	ASSWDGYQPQH
TRBV7-6	TRBJ2-3	NA	ASRGGADTQY
TRBV7-2	TRBJ2-7	NA	ASSFSQAYEQY
TRBV5-6	TRBJ2-7	NA	ASSSASYEQY
TRBV4-2	TRBJ1-4	TRBD1	ASSQLLTGGDNEKLF
TRBV18	TRBJ1-1	NA	ASSRDHTEAF
TRBV7-9	TRBJ1-1	TRBD1	ASSHPGQGGSAEAF
TRBV2	TRBJ2-7	TRBD2	ASIPGTSGSYEQY
TRBV19	TRBJ2-7	TRBD2	ASSIFSGDSDEQY
TRBV6-2/TRBV6-3	TRBJ2-3	NA	ASSSYRGGTDTQY
TRBV7-8	TRBJ2-3	NA	ASRPTRGNTDTQY
TRBV12-3/TRBV12-4	TRBJ2-1	NA	ASSFVRLGQF
TRBV6-2/TRBV6-3	TRBJ2-1	NA	ASSSGTQLTYNEQF